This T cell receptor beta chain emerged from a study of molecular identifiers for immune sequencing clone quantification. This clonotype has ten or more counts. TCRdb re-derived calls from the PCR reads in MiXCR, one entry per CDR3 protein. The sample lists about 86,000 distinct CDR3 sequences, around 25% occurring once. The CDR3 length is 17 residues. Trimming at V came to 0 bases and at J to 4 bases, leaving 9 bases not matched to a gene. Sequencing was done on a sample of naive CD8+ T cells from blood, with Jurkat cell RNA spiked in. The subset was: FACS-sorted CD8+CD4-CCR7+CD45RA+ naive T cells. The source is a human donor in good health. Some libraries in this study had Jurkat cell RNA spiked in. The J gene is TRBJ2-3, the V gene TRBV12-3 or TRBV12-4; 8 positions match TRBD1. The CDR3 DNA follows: TGTGCCAGCAGTTTAGCGCCAGGACAGGGTTCATCAGATACGCAGTATTTT. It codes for CASSLAPGQGSSDTQYF.